Below, one TCR beta chain is given with its context. Its antigen is currently unknown. Newly diagnosed patients aged 18 to 65 had hyperthyroidism of under 2 months' duration. Each 10 ml fresh peripheral blood draw supplied the PBMCs. The record originates from a study of T cells in Graves' hyperthyroidism and ophthalmopathy. Study-level results: Blood also held most thyroid clonotypes expanded beyond 0.001.

Researchers took RNA transcripts and amplified the TCR beta CDR3 regions from them. The TCR CDR3 was amplified in a first-round RT-PCR using the HTBI primer set. TCRdb re-analysed the multiplex PCR reads in MiXCR, keeping a single row per CDR3 protein. Among fewer than 900,000 distinct CDR3 sequences, less than 20% were seen once, and the ten largest hold roughly 8%. The length of the CDR3 is 15 residues. Trimming removed 0 bases from V and 6 bases from J, with 9 bases in between. Germline V lookup: CDR1 LGHNA, CDR2 YNFKEQ. The TCR sequence derives from a man younger than 35 with Graves' hyperthyroidism. This rearrangement joins TRBV4-2 to TRBJ1-6; no clear D gene. The specimen sequenced was blood. The CDR3 loop is CASSQDRKINSPLHF. In DNA, the CDR3 is TGTGCCAGCAGCCAAGATCGGAAGATTAATTCACCCCTCCACTTT.